This TCR beta chain emerged from a study of spatial heterogeneity in lung cancer. Study-level information: An average of more than ten raw reads was observed per unique TCR and UMI combination.

This clonotype was counted only a few times. The CDR3 has 12 residues. CDR1 is SGHTA and CDR2 is FQGNSA in the germline V gene. V gave up 1 base and J gave up 5 bases, with 4 bases separating them. Described time point: blood at routine non-recurrence follow-up after resection. Material for sequencing was whole RNA from tumor, nontumor lung or frozen PBMC, left unsorted. Single TCR cDNA molecules each had their own unique molecular identifier. TCRdb re-derived calls from the 5' RACE reads in MiXCR, one entry per CDR3 protein. The repertoire consists of roughly 10,000 distinct CDR3 sequences, with about 25% occurring once and the leading ten covering roughly 4.3%.

The clonotype was recovered from a female donor with early-stage non-small cell lung cancer. The rearrangement uses TRBV7-2 and TRBJ2-3, with unresolved D. This specimen consisted of PBMCs, obtained at follow-up. For the CDR3, the DNA is TGTGCCAGCAGCTTAGATGTAGATACGCAGTATTTT. This sequence encodes CASSLDVDTQYF.